A selection of T cell receptor beta chains follows, all from one sample in a study of blood T cell repertoires in COVID-19. Profiling relied on immunoSEQ multiplex PCR, and the TCRdb table lists in-frame clones only, not all of them. Of 250,000 to 400,000 clones listed, about nine tenths are singletons. What was sequenced was PBMCs or T cells enriched from blood (not recorded which). All receptors come from a man aged 55-75 years who had recovered from COVID-19. The conserved cysteine and the conserved F or W are not part of the CDR3 here.

cdr3_aa j_call v_call
ASIGTSNYGYT TRBJ1-2 TRBV19
ASSASSGVAEQF TRBJ2-1 TRBV9
ASSQNSGRGDTQY TRBJ2-3 TRBV14
ASSRQVNTEAF TRBJ1-1 TRBV7-9
ATTENDYEQY TRBJ2-7 TRBV27
ASVIGGTSGISTYEQY TRBJ2-7 TRBV21-1
ASSFGDRYNSPLH TRBJ1-6 TRBV28
ASRLAAGYGYT TRBJ1-2 TRBV12-2
ASSLVGQGLVKNIQY TRBJ2-4 TRBV7-9
ASSKLADAYNEQF TRBJ2-1 TRBV7-9
ASSIVGENTEAF TRBJ1-1 TRBV19
ASSPSGWRETQY TRBJ2-5 TRBV7-3
ASSVDTRGTGTDTQY TRBJ2-3 TRBV6-1
ASSPGTGHGSPLH TRBJ1-6 TRBV4-3
ASTRGGGEQF TRBJ2-1 TRBV6-5
ASSLRTSGSQKDTQY TRBJ2-3 TRBV11-2
ASSSRGTQPQH TRBJ1-5 TRBV27
ASSLARAGALRDEQY TRBJ2-7 TRBV5-1
ASSSASSADTQY TRBJ2-3 TRBV5-1
ASSPGLAGGYEQY TRBJ2-7 TRBV6-5
AISEGSRGETQY TRBJ2-5 TRBV10-3
ASSTWTGGTEAF TRBJ1-1 TRBV28
ASSPGQGGGYT TRBJ1-2 TRBV3-1/TRBV3-2
ASTQRREGPYEQY TRBJ2-7 TRBV6-6
ASSQDLVGQGIAFRTGELF TRBJ2-2 TRBV3-1/TRBV3-2
ASSLSGNEKLF TRBJ1-4 TRBV7-7
SFGEGLRKNEQF TRBJ2-1 TRBV29-1
ASSSTGTGGGYSNQPQH TRBJ1-5 TRBV11-3
ASIGRSAGMVYNEQF TRBJ2-1 TRBV19
ASSRRSGDPYNEQF TRBJ2-1 TRBV27
AWSVVTGNQPQH TRBJ1-5 TRBV30
ASSQDAVSGNTIY TRBJ1-3 TRBV4-3
ASSLVGQGARTEAF TRBJ1-1 TRBV7-2
ASSWAGGSGRYEQY TRBJ2-7 TRBV5-4
ASSARRRYNEQF TRBJ2-1 TRBV4-2
ASSQLVIRVEGAEDTEAF TRBJ1-1 TRBV28